This T cell receptor (beta chain) was sequenced in a study of somatic mutations in cytotoxic T cells in rheumatoid arthritis. Overall study context: Purity of nearly 100% was reached when some V beta antibody-stained T-cell populations were flow-sorted, including V beta1+ cells sequenced for TCRB. Study-wide findings and caveats: CD8+ T-cell clonality did not differ significantly between rheumatoid arthritis patients and age-matched healthy controls. With roughly 63 patients examined, about 8 had a largest CD8+ clone exceeding 20% of CD8+ cells.

The repertoire was sequenced with immunoSEQ multiplex PCR; TCRdb's copy has only in-frame clones and lacks some. The sample yields over 9,000 clones, more than 65% seen once. Once isolated by positive magnetic bead selection, the CD4+ and CD8+ cells had their purity checked by flow cytometry. V was trimmed by 6 bases and J by 4 bases, leaving 12 bases between them. Per germline, CDR1 SQVTM and CDR2 ANQGSEA. There are 12 residues in the CDR3. Turning to this clone: Its antigen is still unknown.

Sequencing was carried out using CD8+ T cells sorted from blood. The chain has TRBV29-1 and TRBJ1-2; tentative D call: TRBD1 (5 bases). The sequence was obtained from a man in his sixties in good health. CDR3 sequence reads: CSVPGTVYGYTF. As DNA, the CDR3 is TGCAGCGTCCCCGGGACTGTCTATGGCTACACCTTC. The full variable domain, completed using reference TRBV29-1 and TRBJ1-2, is SAVISQKPSRDICQRGTSLTIQCQVDSQVTMMFWYRQQPGQSLTLIATANQGSEATYESGFVIDKFPISRPNLTFSTLTVSNMSPEDSSIYLCSVPGTVYGYTFGSGTRLTVV.